The TCR beta chain described here comes from a study of cytomegalovirus exposure and HLA in healthy donors. As to this clone: Its target is not known.

Study-level points and caveats: The productive fraction for most TCR beta V segments was about 90% or about 30% in an earlier analysis.

The primer mix had 60 Vbeta and 13 Jbeta primers. Some clones are missing from TCRdb's copy, which holds only in-frame ones; the method was immunoSEQ multiplex PCR. The sample shows 75,000 to 95,000 clones, around 84% of them seen only once. Germline lookup yields CDR1 MNHEY and CDR2 SVGAGI. V was shortened by 4 bases and J by 11 bases, with 18 bases between the two germline ends. This CDR3 comprises 14 residues. Input material: PBMCs. The TCR was taken from a man between 18 and 29 years old in good health and CMV-seronegative. This rearrangement joins TRBV6-5 to TRBJ2-1, with D maybe TRBD2 (6 bases). This CDR3 is CASSSGPGLSQQFF. CDR3 sequence (DNA): TGTGCCAGCAGTTCTGGACCGGGACTTTCACAGCAGTTCTTC.